Each of the 20 T cell receptor beta chains below was sequenced from the same sample in a study of PD-1 blockade in classical Hodgkin lymphoma. Profiled with immunoSEQ multiplex PCR; TCRdb holds only in-frame clones, not every one. The sample holds tens of thousands of clones, 80% seen once. Time point denoted: cycle 4 day 1 (C4D1), after more than five weeks of nivolumab. After autologous stem cell transplantation all patients relapsed, and prior brentuximab vedotin exposure differed between cohorts. Sample: peripheral blood mononuclear cells (PBMCs), taken before the fourth cycle of nivolumab. The receptors were gathered from a human donor with classical Hodgkin lymphoma.

This chain connects TRBV9 to TRBJ2-1; D unresolved. There are 13 residues in the CDR3. V gave up 4 bases and J gave up 8 bases, with 13 bases separating them. Germline assignment: CDR1 SGDLS and CDR2 YYNGEE. The CDR3 sequence: CASSRSTKDEQFF. In DNA, the CDR3 is TGTGCCAGCAGCCGAAGTACCAAGGATGAGCAGTTCTTC.

V gene TRBV14 combines with J gene TRBJ1-2, with D possibly being TRBD1 (5 bases). This CDR3 has 15 residues. With 3 bases removed from V and 2 bases from J, the gap between germline ends came to 13 bases. In germline, CDR1 is SGHDN, CDR2 FVKESK. The chain's CDR3 is CASSQGVMANYGYTF. The CDR3 region has the DNA TGTGCCAGCAGCCAGGGGGTCATGGCCAACTATGGCTACACCTTC.

In this sample, this clone turned up once. The chain links TRBV2 to TRBJ2-1; D is ambiguous. With 6 bases removed from V and 5 bases from J, the gap between germline ends came to 8 bases. Germline V gene lookup returns CDR1 SNHLY and CDR2 FYNNEI. CDR3 length equals 12 residues. As DNA, the CDR3 is TGTGCCAGCAGCTGGACGGACAATGAGCAGTTCTTC. Translated, it gives CASSWTDNEQFF.

The chain employs TRBV5-1 and TRBJ2-7; TRBD1 aligns across 8 bases. CDR1 SGHRS and CDR2 YFSETQ come from the germline V gene. J was trimmed by 2 bases and V by 3 bases; bases with no gene match: 10. This CDR3 is built from 16 residues. The chain's CDR3 is CASSSWGRGLTYEQYF. The CDR3 DNA sequence: TGCGCCAGCAGCTCGTGGGGCAGGGGGCTTACCTACGAGCAGTACTTC. Drawing the rest from reference TRBV5-1 and TRBJ2-7, the complete variable domain is KAGVTQTPRYLIKTRGQQVTLSCSPISGHRSVSWYQQTPGQGLQFLFEYFSETQRNKGNFPGRFSGRQFSNSRSEMNVSTLELGDSALYLCASSSWGRGLTYEQYFGPGTRLTVT.

In regard to this clone: Other DNA sequences in this sample translate to the same CDR3. The rearrangement uses TRBV9 and TRBJ2-3; no definite D call. The germline CDR1 and CDR2 sequences are SGDLS and YYNGEE. Deletions cut 0 bases from V and 3 bases from J, with 2 bases between. This CDR3 is 12 amino acids long. CDR3 sequence reads: CASSVGTDTQYF. The CDR3 bases are TGTGCCAGCAGCGTAGGTACAGATACGCAGTATTTT.

The chain employs TRBV14 and TRBJ1-2, with no clear D. Germline V gives CDR1 SGHDN, CDR2 FVKESK. The CDR3 has 13 amino acids. V was shortened by 2 bases and J by 8 bases, with 12 bases between the two germline ends. The CDR3 DNA reads as TGTGCCAGCAGCCAATACGGGGTAGAGGGCTACACCTTC. It translates to CASSQYGVEGYTF.

This clone was recorded only once. This chain joins TRBV5-1 and TRBJ2-7; a possible D gene is TRBD2 (5 bases). The CDR3 is made up of 13 amino acids. CDR1 and CDR2 (germline): SGHRS, YFSETQ. The germline V and J ends were trimmed by 4 bases and 9 bases, with 17 bases remaining between them. The CDR3 DNA reads as TGCGCCAGCAGCGCCTCTCTAGCCGGAGGGCAGTACTTC. Translation: CASSASLAGGQYF.

The chain couples TRBV10-3 to TRBJ1-2; 8 nucleotides agree with TRBD1. The CDR3 spans 14 residues. Trimming cost V 4 bases and J 1 base; bases outside gene matches: 2. Per germline, CDR1 ENHRY and CDR2 SYGVKD. The CDR3 region is CAISADRGNYGYTF. The CDR3 nucleotides read TGTGCCATCAGTGCCGACAGGGGTAACTATGGCTACACCTTC.

The table lists this clone with a count of one. The rearrangement joins TRBV2 to TRBJ1-1; TRBD1 might be the D (5 bases). The V and J ends lost 9 bases and 0 bases respectively, with 14 bases between them. The CDR3 loop spans 14 amino acids. Germline lookup yields CDR1 SNHLY and CDR2 FYNNEI. The CDR3 is CARGENAMNTEAFF. For the CDR3, the DNA is TGTGCCAGGGGGGAAAATGCCATGAACACTGAAGCTTTCTTT.

The chain links TRBV7-2 to TRBJ1-1; weak D call: TRBD1 (6 bases). Germline assignment: CDR1 SGHTA and CDR2 FQGNSA. The V gene lost 1 base and the J gene lost 10 bases, with 16 bases spanning the gap. This CDR3 has 14 amino acids. The CDR3 DNA is TGTGCCAGCAGCTTAGAGAGAGGGCAGGGGCCAGCTTTCTTT. Translating it yields CASSLERGQGPAFF.

This clone was recorded a few times. The rearrangement joins TRBV30 to TRBJ1-5; the D is unclear. Trimming took off 2 bases at V and 4 bases at J, with 12 bases between the two ends. Per the germline V gene, CDR1 is GTSNPN and CDR2 is SVGIG (reference sequence). The CDR3 covers 14 residues. The CDR3 coding sequence is TGTGCCTGGAGTAGCAGCCAATTAAATCAGCCCCAGCATTTT. It translates to CAWSSSQLNQPQHF.

The V and J genes are TRBV6-6 and TRBJ1-1; D remains unclear. The ends were cut back, 1 base at V and 1 base at J, with 10 bases in the middle. Germline CDR1 and CDR2: MNHNY and SVGAGI (reference sequence). The CDR3 loop spans 15 amino acids. The CDR3 loop reads CASSYLLVGNTEAFF. Written as DNA, the CDR3 is TGTGCCAGCAGTTACTTACTAGTAGGGAACACTGAAGCTTTCTTT.

The chain is built from TRBV11-3 and TRBJ2-7; 10 nucleotides agree with TRBD1. Unmatched junction bases numbered 18, after V lost 4 bases and J lost 3 bases. This CDR3 is 19 amino acids long. CDR1 is SGHNT, CDR2 YENEEA, per germline. The CDR3 sequence: CASSSRPGQGKKTFYEQYF. CDR3 sequence (DNA): TGTGCCAGCAGCTCCAGGCCGGGACAGGGGAAAAAAACATTCTACGAGCAGTACTTC.

This clone has ten or more counts. The rearrangement joins TRBV11-3 to TRBJ2-1; TRBD2 matches at 11 bases. Germline CDR1 reads SGHNT; CDR2 reads YENEEA. Unmatched junction bases numbered 0, after V lost 0 bases and J lost 2 bases. CDR3 length: 16 amino acids. This chain's CDR3 is CASSLDSGRAYNEQFF. CDR3 sequence (DNA): TGTGCCAGCAGCTTAGATAGCGGGAGGGCCTACAATGAGCAGTTCTTC.

This chain links TRBV18 with TRBJ1-2; D is undetermined. The CDR3 length is 15 residues. CDR1 is KGHSH, CDR2 LQKENI, per germline. Trimming took off 3 bases at V and 4 bases at J, with 15 bases between the two ends. The CDR3 protein is CASSPLPEATYGYTF. CDR3 DNA sequence: TGTGCCAGCTCACCCCTGCCTGAGGCTACCTATGGCTACACCTTC. Supplemented by reference TRBV18 and TRBJ1-2, the full variable domain reads NAGVMQNPRHLVRRRGQEARLRCSPMKGHSHVYWYRQLPEEGLKFMVYLQKENIIDESGMPKERFSAEFPKEGPSILRIQQVVRGDSAAYFCASSPLPEATYGYTFGSGTRLTVV.

The gene calls are TRBV29-1 and TRBJ1-2; 7 nucleotides agree with TRBD1. The CDR3 is made up of 13 amino acids. V dropped 3 bases and J dropped 4; count of bases not matched to a gene: 5. Germline V gene data show CDR1 as SQVTM and CDR2 as ANQGSEA. In nucleotides, the CDR3 is TGCAGCGTTGATAGACAGGGAGTCTATGGCTACACCTTC. Protein product: CSVDRQGVYGYTF.

The CDR3 is CASIDRAASTDTQYF. The CDR3 coding sequence is TGTGCCAGTATCGATCGGGCCGCTAGCACAGATACGCAGTATTTT. The genes are TRBV19 and TRBJ2-3; D gene uncertain. The CDR3 consists of 15 residues. Trimming pared 7 bases from V and 0 bases from J, leaving 14 bases between. CDR1 and CDR2 from the germline V gene are LNHDA and SQIVND (reference sequence).

The V and J genes are TRBV28 and TRBJ1-4, with a weak D call TRBD1 (5 bases). The CDR3 extends over 17 amino acids. Germline V lookup: CDR1 MDHEN, CDR2 SYDVKM. V was pared by 4 bases and J by 7 bases, with 22 bases between. The CDR3 reads CASSSRPGGFGFEKLFF. The CDR3 DNA reads as TGTGCCAGCAGTTCCCGACCGGGGGGGTTCGGATTTGAAAAACTGTTTTTT.

This chain connects TRBV6-4 to TRBJ1-2; weak D call: TRBD1 (6 bases). Trimming took 3 bases from V and 4 from J, leaving 12 bases between them. Per germline, CDR1 MRHNA and CDR2 SNTAGT. There are 14 residues in the CDR3. The CDR3: CASSEDSRSYGYTF. The CDR3 nucleotides read TGTGCCAGCAGTGAGGACAGCCGAAGCTATGGCTACACCTTC.

The chain employs TRBV27 and TRBJ2-5; D remains ambiguous. The CDR3 runs 14 residues. The ends were cut back, 3 bases at V and 4 bases at J, with 12 bases in the middle. Germline-derived CDR1 and CDR2 are MNHEY and SMNVEV (reference sequence). The CDR3 DNA is TGTGCCAGCAGTTTGCAAAGATATAGAGAGACCCAGTACTTC. Translated: CASSLQRYRETQYF.